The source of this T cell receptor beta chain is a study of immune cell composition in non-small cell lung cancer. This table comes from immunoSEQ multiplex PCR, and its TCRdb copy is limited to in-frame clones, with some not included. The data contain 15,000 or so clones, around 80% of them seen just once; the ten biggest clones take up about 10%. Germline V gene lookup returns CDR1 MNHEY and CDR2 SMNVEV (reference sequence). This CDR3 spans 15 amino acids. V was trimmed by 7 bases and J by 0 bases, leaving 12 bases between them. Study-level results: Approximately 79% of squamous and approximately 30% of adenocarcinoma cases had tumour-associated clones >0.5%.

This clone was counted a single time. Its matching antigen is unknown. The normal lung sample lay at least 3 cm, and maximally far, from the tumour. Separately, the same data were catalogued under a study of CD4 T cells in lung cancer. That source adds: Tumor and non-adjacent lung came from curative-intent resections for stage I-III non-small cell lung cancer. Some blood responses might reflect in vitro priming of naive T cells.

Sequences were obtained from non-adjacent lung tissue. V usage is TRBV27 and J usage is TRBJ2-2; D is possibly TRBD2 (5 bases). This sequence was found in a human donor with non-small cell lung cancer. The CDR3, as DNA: TGTGCCAGCACTTCGGGGTGGGCGAACACCGGGGAGCTGTTTTTT. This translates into CASTSGWANTGELFF.